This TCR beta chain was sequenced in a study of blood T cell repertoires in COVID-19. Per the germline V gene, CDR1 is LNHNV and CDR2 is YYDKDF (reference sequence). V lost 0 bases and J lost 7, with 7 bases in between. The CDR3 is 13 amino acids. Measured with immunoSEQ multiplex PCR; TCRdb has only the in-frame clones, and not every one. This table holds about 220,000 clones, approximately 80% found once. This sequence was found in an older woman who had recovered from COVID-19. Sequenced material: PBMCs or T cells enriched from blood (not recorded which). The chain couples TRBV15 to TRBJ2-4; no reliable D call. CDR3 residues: CATSRDPLNIQYF. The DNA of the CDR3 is TGTGCCACCAGCAGAGATCCCCTCAACATTCAGTACTTC.